These T cell receptor beta chains were read from a single sample in a study of chemoradiotherapy in HPV16-positive cancers. Profiling relied on immunoSEQ multiplex PCR, and the TCRdb table lists in-frame clones only, not all of them. The top ten clones hold less than 40% of a sample with under 6,000 clones, 80% to 85% of them seen once. This sample was obtained from a patient who underwent chemoradiotherapy. All receptors come from a human donor with HPV-associated anogenital cancer. CDR3s include the opening cysteine and the closing phenylalanine or tryptophan. The D gene is left open where the match is weak. For some rows the clone size is stated as once, few or many, or as a class when expanded; others skip it.

abundance | d_gene | j_gene | v_gene | CDR3aa | CDR3nt
once | TRBD1 | TRBJ1-5 | TRBV15 | CATSAPGTGGNQPQHF | TGTGCCACCAGCGCCCCCGGGACAGGGGGGAATCAGCCCCAGCATTTT
- | - | TRBJ2-7 | TRBV18 | CASSRTDYEQYF | TGTGCCAGCTCAAGGACAGACTACGAGCAGTACTTC
- | - | TRBJ1-4 | TRBV9 | CASSAQVTTNEKLFF | TGTGCCAGCAGCGCACAGGTTACAACTAATGAAAAACTGTTTTTT
- | - | TRBJ2-1 | TRBV10-1 | CASRDALGFSYNEQFF | TGCGCCAGCAGGGACGCCCTTGGATTCTCCTACAATGAGCAGTTCTTC
few | - | TRBJ1-2 | TRBV27 | CASSLSRNYGYTF | TGTGCCAGCAGTTTGAGCAGAAACTATGGCTACACCTTC
- | - | TRBJ2-6 | TRBV7-9 | CASTRGSGANVLTF | TGTGCCAGCACAAGAGGGTCTGGGGCCAACGTCCTGACTTTC
few | TRBD1 | TRBJ1-2 | TRBV7-2 | CASSPSTQPGGGYYGYTF | TGTGCCAGCAGCCCTTCGACCCAACCAGGGGGCGGGTACTATGGCTACACCTTC
- | - | TRBJ1-1 | TRBV4-1 | CASSQSGRENTEAFF | TGCGCCAGCAGCCAATCCGGGAGAGAGAACACTGAAGCTTTCTTT
- | - | TRBJ1-2 | TRBV29-1 | CSVWDTYGYTF | TGCAGCGTATGGGACACCTATGGCTACACCTTC
- | - | TRBJ1-3 | TRBV19 | CASTPSGSGNTIYF | TGTGCCAGTACTCCTTCGGGCTCTGGAAACACCATATATTTT
- | TRBD2 | TRBJ2-7 | TRBV5-1 | CASEPQGGRPSYEQYF | TGCGCCAGCGAACCCCAAGGCGGGAGACCTTCCTACGAGCAGTACTTC
- | TRBD2 | TRBJ2-2 | TRBV10-3 | CAIDGGRDTGELFF | TGTGCCATCGATGGCGGGAGGGACACCGGGGAGCTGTTTTTT
- | TRBD1 | TRBJ1-1 | TRBV10-3 | CAIRLTGSNTEAFF | TGTGCCATCAGGTTGACAGGGAGTAACACTGAAGCTTTCTTT
- | - | TRBJ2-5 | TRBV5-6 | CASSWDQSLETQYF | TGTGCCAGCAGTTGGGACCAGTCTCTGGAGACCCAGTACTTC
large | - | TRBJ1-1 | TRBV4-1 | CASSQREVTEAFF | TGCGCCAGCAGCCAAAGGGAGGTCACTGAAGCTTTCTTT
- | - | TRBJ2-3 | TRBV13 | CASSLAAGPTDTQYF | TGTGCCAGCAGCTTAGCCGCAGGGCCCACAGATACGCAGTATTTT
- | - | TRBJ1-5 | TRBV6-1 | CASSGTNRGNQPQHF | TGTGCCAGCAGTGGGACTAATCGGGGCAATCAGCCCCAGCATTTT
few | - | TRBJ2-7 | TRBV6-5 | CASSSKSGQYEQYF | TGTGCCAGCAGTTCCAAATCCGGACAATACGAGCAGTACTTC
- | TRBD1 | TRBJ2-7 | TRBV5-1 | CASRRDRVLHEQYF | TGCGCCAGCAGGAGGGACAGGGTACTCCACGAGCAGTACTTC
- | TRBD1 | TRBJ1-5 | TRBV6-6 | CASRTGDRGQNQPQHF | TGTGCCAGCAGGACCGGGGACAGGGGACAGAATCAGCCCCAGCATTTT
- | TRBD1 | TRBJ2-7 | TRBV5-1 | CASSLGQGLPYEQYF | TGCGCCAGCAGTCTCGGACAGGGGCTACCCTACGAGCAGTACTTC
few | - | TRBJ1-2 | TRBV7-6 | CASSLGNRGAAYGYTF | TGTGCCAGCAGCTTAGGCAACCGGGGGGCGGCCTATGGCTACACCTTC
- | - | TRBJ1-2 | TRBV11-3 | CASSLRAYGYTF | TGTGCCAGCAGCTTACGGGCCTATGGCTACACCTTC
few | - | TRBJ1-2 | TRBV7-9 | CASSPGGEIALYGYTF | TGTGCCAGCAGCCCGGGGGGGGAGATTGCGCTGTATGGCTACACCTTC
- | TRBD1 | TRBJ2-5 | TRBV18 | CASSPAQGAVETQYF | TGTGCCAGCTCACCCGCGCAGGGGGCCGTTGAGACCCAGTACTTC
- | TRBD2 | TRBJ2-5 | TRBV2 | CASSVELAGAIQYQETQYF | TGTGCCAGCAGTGTAGAACTAGCGGGAGCCATCCAGTACCAAGAGACCCAGTACTTC
- | - | TRBJ2-1 | TRBV29-1 | CSVDVLGEQFF | TGCAGCGTTGATGTTCTTGGTGAGCAGTTCTTC
- | - | TRBJ2-7 | TRBV7-2 | CASSSFYEQYF | TGTGCCAGCAGCTCCTTTTACGAGCAGTACTTC
- | - | TRBJ1-2 | TRBV11-3 | CASSREYYGYTF | TGTGCCAGCAGCCGGGAGTACTATGGCTACACCTTC
- | - | TRBJ1-1 | TRBV5-4 | CASSLEGGEAFF | TGTGCCAGCAGCTTGGAGGGGGGAGAAGCTTTCTTT
- | - | TRBJ1-1 | TRBV29-1 | CSARDPGTEAFF | TGCAGCGCCCGGGACCCTGGTACTGAAGCTTTCTTT
- | - | TRBJ2-5 | TRBV5-1 | CASSLGQIETQYF | TGCGCCAGCAGCTTGGGACAGATAGAGACCCAGTACTTC
- | - | TRBJ2-3 | TRBV6-1 | CARPGRTGRTDTQYF | TGTGCCAGACCCGGTAGAACGGGTCGCACAGATACGCAGTATTTT
- | TRBD2 | TRBJ2-7 | TRBV15 | CATSAKGAGDSYEQYF | TGTGCCACCAGCGCCAAAGGAGCGGGAGATTCCTACGAGCAGTACTTC
- | TRBD2 | TRBJ2-5 | TRBV7-6 | CASSLVASGRSEETQYF | TGTGCCAGCAGCTTAGTGGCTAGCGGGAGGTCTGAAGAGACCCAGTACTTC
- | TRBD1 | TRBJ1-1 | TRBV19 | CASTLQGARLNAEAFF | TGTGCCAGTACCCTACAGGGGGCCCGGTTAAACGCTGAAGCTTTCTTT
- | - | TRBJ1-1 | TRBV29-1 | CSVEDGWVVRIGAFF | TGCAGCGTTGAAGACGGATGGGTGGTACGAATTGGAGCTTTCTTT
- | TRBD1 | TRBJ1-5 | TRBV7-2 | CASSARDRGYQPQHF | TGTGCCAGCAGCGCCCGGGACAGGGGGTATCAGCCCCAGCATTTT
- | - | TRBJ1-1 | TRBV5-6 | CASSLSTVTEAFF | TGTGCCAGCAGCTTGTCGACAGTCACTGAAGCTTTCTTT
- | - | TRBJ2-7 | TRBV15 | CATSERTDSSYEQYF | TGTGCCACCAGCGAACGGACGGATTCCTCCTACGAGCAGTACTTC
- | TRBD1 | TRBJ2-6 | TRBV5-1 | CASSFRLGTGNSGANVLTF | TGCGCCAGCAGCTTTCGACTGGGGACAGGGAACTCTGGGGCCAACGTCCTGACTTTC
once | TRBD2 | TRBJ2-3 | TRBV7-2 | CASNPSGGLSTDTQYF | TGTGCCAGCAACCCTAGCGGGGGCCTTAGCACAGATACGCAGTATTTT
- | - | TRBJ1-2 | TRBV29-1 | CSVGTTNGENYGYTF | TGCAGCGTTGGAACGACGAACGGAGAAAACTATGGCTACACCTTC
- | TRBD1 | TRBJ1-2 | TRBV5-4 | CASSPGGVGGQYGYTF | TGTGCCAGCAGCCCCGGGGGAGTGGGGGGACAGTATGGCTACACCTTC
- | - | TRBJ1-2 | TRBV6-1 | CASSEPLTGQGGYTF | TGTGCCAGCAGTGAGCCTTTGACAGGCCAAGGTGGCTACACCTTC
- | TRBD2 | TRBJ2-5 | TRBV2 | CASTGQGGETQYF | TGTGCCAGCACGGGGCAGGGAGGGGAGACCCAGTACTTC
once | - | TRBJ1-4 | TRBV2 | CASSQNGATNEKLFF | TGTGCCAGCAGTCAAAATGGAGCAACTAATGAAAAACTGTTTTTT
- | TRBD2 | TRBJ2-3 | TRBV18 | CASSPRLADTDTQYF | TGTGCCAGCTCACCAAGACTAGCGGACACAGATACGCAGTATTTT
- | - | TRBJ2-3 | TRBV28 | CASRSPTGTSTDTQYF | TGTGCCAGCCGCAGTCCGACGGGAACTAGCACAGATACGCAGTATTTT